Listed below are T cell receptor beta chains from one sample, sequenced in a study of blood T cell repertoires in COVID-19. Measured with immunoSEQ multiplex PCR; TCRdb has only the in-frame clones, and not every one. The sample contains about 24,000 clones, around nine tenths of which appear only once. The sequenced sample was peripheral blood. The origin of the receptors is a man aged 50-59 years with active COVID-19. The CDR3 runs from the conserved cysteine through the conserved F or W. D genes are given only for firm matches. A clone size is listed for some rows: how often the clone was seen (once, few, many), or a class if it is expanded.

.	TRBV7-3	TRBJ2-7	TRBD2	TGTGCCAGCAGCCCCATCGAATCGACTAGCGTAAACCCCTACGAGCAGTACTTC	CASSPIESTSVNPYEQYF
.	TRBV18	TRBJ2-1	TRBD2	TGTGCCAGCTCACCTTACGGGAGGGGAAGCTCCTACAATGAGCAGTTCTTC	CASSPYGRGSSYNEQFF
.	TRBV6-2/TRBV6-3	TRBJ2-6	TRBD1	TGTGCCAGCAGTTACAGGACAGGCCAACGCTCTGGGGCCAACGTCCTGACTTTC	CASSYRTGQRSGANVLTF
.	TRBV29-1	TRBJ2-7	.	TGCAGCGTTGGAATAGGTCAGTGGGCCCACGAGCAGTACTTC	CSVGIGQWAHEQYF
.	TRBV5-1	TRBJ2-7	TRBD1	TGCGCCAGCAGCCCGGGACAGGGTTTCTACGAGCAGTACTTC	CASSPGQGFYEQYF
.	TRBV3-1/TRBV3-2	TRBJ2-5	TRBD1	TGTGCCAGCAGTCGAAGGGGTCCACAGGGGCAAGAGACCCAGTACTTC	CASSRRGPQGQETQYF
.	TRBV5-1	TRBJ1-2	TRBD1	TGCGCCAGCAGTCTGGCGGGTAGGGGGCGACTTGAAACTACGGGCTACACCTTC	CASSLAGRGRLETTGYTF
medium-sized	TRBV10-3	TRBJ2-3	.	TGTGCCATCAGTGGGACCCCGGGCGGGGGCACAGATACGCAGTATTTT	CAISGTPGGGTDTQYF
.	TRBV4-1	TRBJ1-2	.	TGCGCCAGCAGCCAACAGGGCTATGGCTACACCTTC	CASSQQGYGYTF
.	TRBV5-6	TRBJ1-5	TRBD1	TGTGCCAGCAGCCCCGGGACAGGTCTTAATCAGCCCCAGCATTTT	CASSPGTGLNQPQHF
.	TRBV18	TRBJ2-2	.	TGTGCCAGCTCACTACAGGGACAGAACACCGGGGAGCTGTTTTTT	CASSLQGQNTGELFF
.	TRBV19	TRBJ2-5	TRBD1	TGTGCCAGTAGTGGGCCGACAGGGGGGGAGACCCAGTACTTC	CASSGPTGGETQYF
once	TRBV6-5	TRBJ2-7	TRBD1	TGTGCCAGCAGTTACTCGACGGTACGACAGGGGAACGAGCAGTACTTC	CASSYSTVRQGNEQYF